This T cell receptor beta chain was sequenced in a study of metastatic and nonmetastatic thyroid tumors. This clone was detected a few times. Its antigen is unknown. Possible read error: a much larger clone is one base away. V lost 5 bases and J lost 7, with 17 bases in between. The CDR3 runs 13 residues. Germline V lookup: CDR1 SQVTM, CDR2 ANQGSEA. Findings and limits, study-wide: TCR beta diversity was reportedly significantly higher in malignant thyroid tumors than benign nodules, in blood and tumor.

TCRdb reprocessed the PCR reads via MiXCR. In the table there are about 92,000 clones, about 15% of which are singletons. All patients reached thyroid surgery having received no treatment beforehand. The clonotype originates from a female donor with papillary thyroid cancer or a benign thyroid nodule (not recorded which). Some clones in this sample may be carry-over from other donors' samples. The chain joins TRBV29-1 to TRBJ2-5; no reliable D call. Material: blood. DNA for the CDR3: TGCAGCGTTCCGGGCTTGAGAGACTGGACCCAGTACTTC. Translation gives CSVPGLRDWTQYF.